This T cell receptor (beta chain) was obtained from a study of T cell changes during pregnancy in multiple sclerosis. Method: immunoSEQ multiplex PCR; TCRdb's copy keeps in-frame clones and lacks some. The sample holds some 80,000 clones, approximately 95% seen once. Of note for this clone: The junction departs from germline at one end; a sequencing error may be responsible.

Germline assignment: CDR1 MNHEY and CDR2 SMNVEV (reference sequence). The length of the CDR3 is 13 residues. This receptor was identified in a female donor with multiple sclerosis, enrolled in a pregnancy study. The source was CD4+ T cells from peripheral blood mononuclear cells, collected after pregnancy. The chain has TRBV27 and TRBJ1-1; D might be TRBD1 (5 bases). CDR3 sequence reads: CASSLLGVPEAFF. In nucleotides, the CDR3 is TGTGCCAGCAGTTTATTAGGGGTCCCTGAGGCTTTCTTT.